Presented here are 20 T cell receptor beta chains from one specimen sequenced in a study of CXCR3-negative and CXCR3-positive naive CD8 T cells. UMI-labeled TRB cDNA libraries were prepared by 5' RACE. TCRdb reprocessed the 5' RACE reads; each CDR3 protein has one entry and no DNA is given. The sample's table shows about 48,000 distinct CDR3 sequences. Sequencing was carried out using memory CD8+ T cells from blood. Receptors were obtained from a human donor in good health. Some clones in this sample may be carry-over from other donors' samples.

J is TRBJ1-1 and V is TRBV5-5; TCRdb's D call of TRBD1 is untestable without DNA. Germline V lookup: CDR1 SGHKS, CDR2 YYEKEE (reference sequence). The CDR3 is made up of 14 amino acids. The CDR3 sequence: CASSLRTGYTEAFF.

The V gene is TRBV29-1, the J gene TRBJ2-1; absent DNA, TCRdb's TRBD2 call cannot be checked. The length of the CDR3 is 16 residues. Germline V gene lookup returns CDR1 SQVTM and CDR2 ANQGSEA. The CDR3 protein is CSVEGGLARTINEQFF.

The chain joins TRBV5-6 to TRBJ1-1. The CDR3 consists of 14 residues. Germline V gene data show CDR1 as SGHDT and CDR2 as YYEEEE. CDR3 region: CASSPMGSNTEAFF.

The gene calls are TRBV6-2 or TRBV6-3 and TRBJ2-1; TCRdb picks TRBD2, but there is no DNA to check that call. This CDR3 spans 16 amino acids. Germline V gene data show CDR1 as MNHEY and CDR2 as SVGEGT. This chain's CDR3 is CASSYTWGGNYNEQFF.

The rearrangement joins TRBV13 to TRBJ2-7; there is no DNA to check the TCRdb D call of TRBD1. The CDR3 spans 13 residues. CDR1 is PRHDT and CDR2 is FYEKMQ in the germline V gene (reference sequence). CDR3 region: CASSLGRGGEQYF.

The chain couples TRBV5-6 to TRBJ2-7; TCRdb proposes TRBD1, but this gene call is untestable without DNA. From germline, CDR1 is SGHDT and CDR2 YYEEEE. The CDR3 is made up of 15 amino acids. This chain's CDR3 is CASSLAGGEDYEQYF.

This chain joins TRBV27 and TRBJ1-4; TCRdb's D call of TRBD1 is untestable without DNA. This CDR3 region has 14 residues. CDR1 and CDR2 (germline): MNHEY, SMNVEV (reference sequence). CDR3 in amino acids: CASSRDRANEKLFF.

This chain joins TRBV12-3 or TRBV12-4 and TRBJ2-7; TCRdb returns TRBD2, unconfirmable since there is no DNA. The CDR3 covers 15 residues. CDR3 sequence reads: CASTPHSGGAREQYF.

The chain is built from TRBV12-3 or TRBV12-4 and TRBJ2-1; TCRdb selects TRBD1, and the lack of DNA leaves this call unchecked. This CDR3 contains 14 residues. The chain's CDR3 is CASNPDREYNEQFF.

The gene calls are TRBV18 and TRBJ2-7; TCRdb's assignment of TRBD1 cannot be checked, as there is no DNA. The V gene's germline CDR1 is KGHSH and CDR2 LQKENI. This CDR3 region has 14 residues. The CDR3 region is CASSPRGAPDEQYF.

V usage is TRBV7-6 and J usage is TRBJ2-1. CDR1 and CDR2 (germline): SGHVS, FNYEAQ. This CDR3 is 16 amino acids long. CDR3 protein: CASSLGSLGAYNEQFF.

The V and J genes are TRBV15 and TRBJ2-7; with no DNA, the TCRdb D assignment of TRBD1 cannot be verified. Germline V gene lookup returns CDR1 LNHNV and CDR2 YYDKDF (reference sequence). The CDR3 totals 13 residues. CDR3: CATAAFAGSEQYF.

The chain combines TRBV20-1 with TRBJ2-1; TCRdb reports TRBD1, a call that lacks DNA to check it against. Per germline, CDR1 DFQATT and CDR2 SNEGSKA (reference sequence). The CDR3 has 14 residues. CDR3 protein: CSARGRGDYNEQFF.

V usage is TRBV20-1 and J usage is TRBJ1-1; TCRdb's assignment of TRBD1 cannot be checked, as there is no DNA. Per the germline V gene, CDR1 is DFQATT and CDR2 is SNEGSKA (reference sequence). The CDR3 is made up of 12 amino acids. CDR3 region: CSAGLGDTEAFF.

CDR3 amino acids: CASSLGQLNTGELFF. The V call is TRBV5-1, the J call TRBJ2-2; without DNA, the TCRdb call of TRBD1 cannot be checked. CDR3 length equals 15 residues. Germline V gives CDR1 SGHRS, CDR2 YFSETQ.

The chain recombines TRBV27 with TRBJ2-1; lacking DNA, the TRBD1 call made by TCRdb goes unchecked. Germline-derived CDR1 and CDR2 are MNHEY and SMNVEV (reference sequence). CDR3 length: 16 residues. CDR3 protein: CASTVMGRLGGNEQFF.

This chain links TRBV27 with TRBJ2-1; the TCRdb D gene call, TRBD1, has no DNA to confirm it. Germline-derived CDR1 and CDR2 are MNHEY and SMNVEV (reference sequence). This CDR3 contains 16 residues. The CDR3 protein is CASSPDRPSSYNEQFF.

The chain couples TRBV28 to TRBJ2-7; the TCRdb call, TRBD1, lacks DNA for checking. The germline V gene has CDR1 MDHEN and CDR2 SYDVKM. The CDR3 consists of 14 residues. The CDR3: CASTQPLSSYEQYF.

CDR3 residues: CSVEAGRAGETQYF. The chain couples TRBV29-1 to TRBJ2-5; the TCRdb call, TRBD2, lacks DNA for checking. The CDR3 contains 14 residues. Germline CDR1 reads SQVTM; CDR2 reads ANQGSEA. The variable domain in full, completed from reference TRBV29-1 and TRBJ2-5, reads SAVISQKPSRDICQRGTSLTIQCQVDSQVTMMFWYRQQPGQSLTLIATANQGSEATYESGFVIDKFPISRPNLTFSTLTVSNMSPEDSSIYLCSVEAGRAGETQYFGPGTRLLVL.

The chain is built from TRBV6-2 or TRBV6-3 and TRBJ1-2. Germline CDR1 and CDR2: MNHEY and SVGEGT. This CDR3 has 13 residues. CDR3 amino acids: CASRNIDNYGYTF.